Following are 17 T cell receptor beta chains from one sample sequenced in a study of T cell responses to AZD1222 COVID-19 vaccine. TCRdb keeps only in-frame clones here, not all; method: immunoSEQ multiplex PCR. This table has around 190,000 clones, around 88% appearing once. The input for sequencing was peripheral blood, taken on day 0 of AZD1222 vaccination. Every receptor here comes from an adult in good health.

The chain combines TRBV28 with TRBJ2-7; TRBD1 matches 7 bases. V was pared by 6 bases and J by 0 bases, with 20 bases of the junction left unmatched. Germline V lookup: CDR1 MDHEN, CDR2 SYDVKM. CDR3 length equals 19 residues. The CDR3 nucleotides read TGTGCCAGCAGCCCCGCAGGGGGACCTACTACGACAGCCTCCTACGAGCAGTACTTC. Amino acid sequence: CASSPAGGPTTTASYEQYF.

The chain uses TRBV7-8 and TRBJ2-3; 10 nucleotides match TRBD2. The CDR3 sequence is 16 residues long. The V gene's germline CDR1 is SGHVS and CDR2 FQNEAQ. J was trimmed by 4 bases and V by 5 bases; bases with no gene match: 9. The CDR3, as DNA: TGTGCCAGCAGCACCCAGCGGGGGGGCCGCGCAGATACGCAGTATTTT. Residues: CASSTQRGGRADTQYF.

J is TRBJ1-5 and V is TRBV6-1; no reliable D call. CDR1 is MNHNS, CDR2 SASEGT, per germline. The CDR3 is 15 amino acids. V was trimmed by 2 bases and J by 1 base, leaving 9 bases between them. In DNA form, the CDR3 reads TGTGCCAGCAGTGAAACGTACGACAGCAATCAGCCCCAGCATTTT. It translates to CASSETYDSNQPQHF.

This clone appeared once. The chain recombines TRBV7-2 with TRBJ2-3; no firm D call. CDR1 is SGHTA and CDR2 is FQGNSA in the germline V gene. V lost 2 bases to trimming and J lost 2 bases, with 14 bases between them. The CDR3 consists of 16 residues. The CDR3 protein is CASSLNWAGLTDTQYF. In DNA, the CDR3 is TGTGCCAGCAGCTTAAACTGGGCAGGTCTCACAGATACGCAGTATTTT.

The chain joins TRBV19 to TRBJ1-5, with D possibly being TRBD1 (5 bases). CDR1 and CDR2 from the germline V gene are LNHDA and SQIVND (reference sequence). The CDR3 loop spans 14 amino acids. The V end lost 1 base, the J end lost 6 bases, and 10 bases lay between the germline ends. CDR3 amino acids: CASSIAGRGQPQHF. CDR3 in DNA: TGTGCCAGTAGTATAGCGGGGCGCGGTCAGCCCCAGCATTTT.

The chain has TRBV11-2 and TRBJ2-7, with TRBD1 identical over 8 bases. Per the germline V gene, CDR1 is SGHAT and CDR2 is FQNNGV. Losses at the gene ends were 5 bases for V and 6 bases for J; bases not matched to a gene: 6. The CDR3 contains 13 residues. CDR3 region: CASSLDRVSEQYF. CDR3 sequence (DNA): TGTGCCAGCAGCCTGGACAGGGTATCCGAGCAGTACTTC.

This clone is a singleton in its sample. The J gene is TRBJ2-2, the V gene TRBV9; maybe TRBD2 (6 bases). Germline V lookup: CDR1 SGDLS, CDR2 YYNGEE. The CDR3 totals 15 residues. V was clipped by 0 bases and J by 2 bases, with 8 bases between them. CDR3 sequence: CASSVELANTGELFF. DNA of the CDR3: TGTGCCAGCAGCGTAGAACTAGCCAACACCGGGGAGCTGTTTTTT.

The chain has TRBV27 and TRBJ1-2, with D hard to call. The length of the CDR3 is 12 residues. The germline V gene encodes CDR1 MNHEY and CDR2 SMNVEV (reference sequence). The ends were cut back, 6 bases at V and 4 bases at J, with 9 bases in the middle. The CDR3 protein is CASSDQGYGYTF. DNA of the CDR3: TGTGCCAGCAGCGACCAAGGCTATGGCTACACCTTC.

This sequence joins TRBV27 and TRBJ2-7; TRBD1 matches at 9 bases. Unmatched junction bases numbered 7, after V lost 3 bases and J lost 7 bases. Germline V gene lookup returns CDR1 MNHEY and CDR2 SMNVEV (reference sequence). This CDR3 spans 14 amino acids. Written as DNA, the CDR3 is TGTGCCAGCAGTTTGTCCACAGGGGGCGGGGAGCAGTACTTC. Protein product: CASSLSTGGGEQYF.

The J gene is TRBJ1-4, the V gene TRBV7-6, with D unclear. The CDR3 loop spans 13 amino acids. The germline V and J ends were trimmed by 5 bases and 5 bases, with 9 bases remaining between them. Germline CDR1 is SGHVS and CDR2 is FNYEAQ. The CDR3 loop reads CASSLRLNEKLFF. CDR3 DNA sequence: TGTGCCAGCAGCCTCCGACTCAATGAAAAACTGTTTTTT.

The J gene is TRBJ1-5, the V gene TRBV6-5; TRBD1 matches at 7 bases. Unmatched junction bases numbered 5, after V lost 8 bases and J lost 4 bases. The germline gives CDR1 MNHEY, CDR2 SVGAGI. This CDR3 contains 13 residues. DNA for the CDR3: TGTGCCAGCGTGGGACAGCCGAATCAGCCCCAGCATTTT. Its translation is CASVGQPNQPQHF.

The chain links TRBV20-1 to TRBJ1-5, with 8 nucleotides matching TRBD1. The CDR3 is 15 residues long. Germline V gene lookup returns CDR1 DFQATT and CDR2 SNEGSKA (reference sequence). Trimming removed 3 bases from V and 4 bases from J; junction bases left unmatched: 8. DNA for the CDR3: TGCAGTGCTAGTAGGGACAGGAGGAATAATCAGCCCCAGCATTTT. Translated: CSASRDRRNNQPQHF.

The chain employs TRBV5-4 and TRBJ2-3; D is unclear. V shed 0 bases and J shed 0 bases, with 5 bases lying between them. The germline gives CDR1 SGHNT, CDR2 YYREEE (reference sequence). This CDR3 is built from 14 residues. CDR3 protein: CASSLASSTDTQYF. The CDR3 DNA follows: TGTGCCAGCAGCTTGGCGTCTAGCACAGATACGCAGTATTTT. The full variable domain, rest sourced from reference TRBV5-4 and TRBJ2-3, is ETGVTQSPTHLIKTRGQQVTLRCSSQSGHNTVSWYQQALGQGPQFIFQYYREEENGRGNFPPRFSGLQFPNYSSELNVNALELDDSALYLCASSLASSTDTQYFGPGTRLTVL.

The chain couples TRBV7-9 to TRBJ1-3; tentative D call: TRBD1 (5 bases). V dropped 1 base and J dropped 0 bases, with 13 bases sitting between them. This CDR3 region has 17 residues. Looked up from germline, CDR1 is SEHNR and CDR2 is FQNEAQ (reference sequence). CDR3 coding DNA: TGTGCCAGCAGCTTAGACCGACAAGGGACCTCTGGAAACACCATATATTTT. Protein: CASSLDRQGTSGNTIYF. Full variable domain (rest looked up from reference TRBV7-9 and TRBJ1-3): DTGVSQNPRHKITKRGQNVTFRCDPISEHNRLYWYRQTLGQGPEFLTYFQNEAQLEKSRLLSDRFSAERPKGSFSTLEIQRTEQGDSAMYLCASSLDRQGTSGNTIYFGEGSWLTVV.

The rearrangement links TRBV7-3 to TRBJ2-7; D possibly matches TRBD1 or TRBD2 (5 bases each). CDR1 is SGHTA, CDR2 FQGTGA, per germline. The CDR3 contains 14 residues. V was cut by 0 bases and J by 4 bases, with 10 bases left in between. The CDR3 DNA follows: TGTGCCAGCAGCTTAACGATGGGGGTGTACGAGCAGTACTTC. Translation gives CASSLTMGVYEQYF.

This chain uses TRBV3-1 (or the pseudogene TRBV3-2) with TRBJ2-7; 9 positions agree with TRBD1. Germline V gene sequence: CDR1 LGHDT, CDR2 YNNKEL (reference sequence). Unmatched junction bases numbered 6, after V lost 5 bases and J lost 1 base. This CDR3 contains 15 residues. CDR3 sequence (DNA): TGTGCCAGCAGCTTTACCGGGACAGGGTCCTACGAGCAGTACTTC. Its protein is CASSFTGTGSYEQYF.

In nucleotides, the CDR3 is TGTGCCAGCAGTCCGCCCCCGGGTGACCAGCCCCAGCATTTT. This encodes CASSPPPGDQPQHF. This rearrangement joins TRBV28 to TRBJ1-5; D not certain. The CDR3 totals 14 residues. CDR1 and CDR2 from the germline V gene are MDHEN and SYDVKM. Trimming left V 5 bases short and J 7 bases short, with 15 bases between.